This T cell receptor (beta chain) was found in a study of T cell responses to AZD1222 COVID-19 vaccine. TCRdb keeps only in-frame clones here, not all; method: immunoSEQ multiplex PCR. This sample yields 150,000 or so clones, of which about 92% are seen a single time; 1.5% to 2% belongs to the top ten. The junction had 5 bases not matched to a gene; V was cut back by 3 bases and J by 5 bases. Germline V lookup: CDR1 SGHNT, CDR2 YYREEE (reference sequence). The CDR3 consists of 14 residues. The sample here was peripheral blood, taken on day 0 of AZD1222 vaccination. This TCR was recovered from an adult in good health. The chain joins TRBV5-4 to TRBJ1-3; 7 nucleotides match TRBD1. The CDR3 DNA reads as TGTGCCAGCAGCTCGGGACAGAATAGAAACACCATATATTTT. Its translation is CASSSGQNRNTIYF.